The 2 T cell receptor beta chains below were found in one sample sequenced in a study of identifying expanded T cells in peripheral blood. The table came from immunoSEQ multiplex PCR; TCRdb's copy has only in-frame clones and leaves some out. This table has tens of thousands of clones, roughly 88% appearing once. The source material was blood. The receptors originated from a person aged 18 to 70 in good health.

V is TRBV4-2 and J is TRBJ1-3; D is unresolved. The germline gives CDR1 LGHNA, CDR2 YNFKEQ. The CDR3 extends over 16 amino acids. Trimming stripped 0 bases from V and 2 bases from J, with 11 bases between. CDR3 nucleotides: TGTGCCAGCAGCCAAGATCGCCGAGCAACTGGAAACACCATATATTTT. Its protein is CASSQDRRATGNTIYF.

The rearrangement joins TRBV29-1 to TRBJ2-7; 14 bases line up with TRBD2. Germline assignment: CDR1 SQVTM and CDR2 ANQGSEA. The J segment lost 2 bases and the V segment lost 5 bases, leaving 8 bases of the junction unmatched. The CDR3 is made up of 16 amino acids. In DNA, the CDR3 is TGCAGCGTTTCCGGGACTAGCGGGAGACTCGCCTACGAGCAGTACTTC. Amino acids: CSVSGTSGRLAYEQYF.